The next 10 T cell receptor beta chains were all read from a single sample in a study of cytomegalovirus exposure and HLA in healthy donors. PCR involved 60 Vbeta and 13 Jbeta primers. TCRdb's table, derived via immunoSEQ multiplex PCR, lists solely in-frame clones and lacks some. Found here are about 140,000 clones, about 74% of them singletons; the top ten hold 4.5% to 6%. Sequenced sample: PBMCs. The origin of the receptors is a woman aged 45-65 years in good health and CMV-seronegative.

This sequence joins TRBV6-5 and TRBJ1-2, with D perhaps matching TRBD1 (6 bases). The V and J ends lost 2 bases and 3 bases respectively, with 10 bases between them. From germline, CDR1 is MNHEY and CDR2 SVGAGI. CDR3 size: 14 residues. The CDR3 DNA follows: TGTGCCAGCAGTTACGGCCAGGGGCACTATGGCTACACCTTC. Translated: CASSYGQGHYGYTF.

V and J are TRBV6-1 and TRBJ2-1; 10 bases fit TRBD2. The CDR3 spans 17 residues. From germline, CDR1 is MNHNS and CDR2 SASEGT. Trimming cost V 2 bases and J 7 bases; bases outside gene matches: 11. CDR3 in amino acids: CASSEFALAGGRNEQFF. CDR3 nucleotide sequence: TGTGCCAGCAGTGAATTCGCCTTAGCGGGGGGACGGAATGAGCAGTTCTTC.

The count of this clone is one. The chain combines TRBV28 with TRBJ2-3, with 8 bases lining up with TRBD1. The V segment lost 3 bases and the J segment 7 bases; nucleotides outside the gene matches: 6. The CDR3 is 14 residues long. Germline V CDR1 and CDR2: MDHEN, SYDVKM. In nucleotides, the CDR3 is TGTGCCAGCAGTTTCGGACAGGGATGGAATACGCAGTATTTT. Translated, it gives CASSFGQGWNTQYF.

This clone was detected only once. V is TRBV5-4 and J is TRBJ1-6; D gene unclear. This CDR3 spans 15 amino acids. CDR1 and CDR2 (germline): SGHNT, YYREEE (reference sequence). V dropped 2 bases and J dropped 7 bases, with 13 bases sitting between them. In DNA form, the CDR3 reads TGTGCCAGCAGCTTCCAACAACACCCGAATTCACCCCTCCACTTT. This encodes CASSFQQHPNSPLHF.

The gene calls are TRBV9 and TRBJ2-7; D not certain. Germline loops: CDR1 SGDLS, CDR2 YYNGEE. The V end lost 0 bases, the J end lost 9 bases, and 10 bases lay between the germline ends. The CDR3 totals 12 residues. The CDR3 nucleotides read TGTGCCAGCAGCGTAGACGGTGAGGTGCAGTACTTC. It codes for CASSVDGEVQYF.

The chain recombines TRBV5-1 with TRBJ1-1, with D possibly TRBD1 on 5 matching bases. V shed 3 bases and J shed 2 bases, with 8 bases lying between them. CDR1 is SGHRS and CDR2 is YFSETQ in the germline V gene. The CDR3 has 13 amino acids. The CDR3 DNA is TGCGCCAGCAGCTGGGGGGAAAACACTGAAGCTTTCTTT. Translation gives CASSWGENTEAFF.

V usage is TRBV9 and J usage is TRBJ2-1, with 10 bases fitting TRBD2. The length of the CDR3 is 15 residues. From germline, CDR1 is SGDLS and CDR2 YYNGEE. Trimming removed 3 bases from V and 5 bases from J; junction bases left unmatched: 5. CDR3 sequence reads: CASSALAGAHNEQFF. Here the CDR3 DNA reads TGTGCCAGCAGCGCCCTAGCGGGGGCCCACAATGAGCAGTTCTTC.

The genes are TRBV5-1 and TRBJ2-5; D possibly corresponds to TRBD1 (5 bases). The ends were cut back, 0 bases at V and 7 bases at J, with 10 bases in the middle. The CDR3 covers 13 residues. CDR1 and CDR2 (germline): SGHRS, YFSETQ. CDR3 in DNA: TGCGCCAGCAGCTTGGAGGCAGGGCGGACCCAGTACTTC. Protein sequence: CASSLEAGRTQYF. Looking up the rest from reference TRBV5-1 and TRBJ2-5 gives the full variable domain: KAGVTQTPRYLIKTRGQQVTLSCSPISGHRSVSWYQQTPGQGLQFLFEYFSETQRNKGNFPGRFSGRQFSNSRSEMNVSTLELGDSALYLCASSLEAGRTQYFGPGTRLLVL.

The chain couples TRBV10-3 to TRBJ2-1; 9 bases agree with TRBD1. Germline V gene data show CDR1 as ENHRY and CDR2 as SYGVKD. V shed 7 bases and J 6 bases; nucleotides not matched to a gene: 10. The CDR3 sequence is 15 residues long. CDR3 sequence: CAITPSTGGPNEQFF. CDR3 in DNA: TGTGCCATCACCCCCTCTACAGGGGGCCCCAATGAGCAGTTCTTC.

J is TRBJ2-7 and V is TRBV5-1; D might be TRBD1 (6 bases). Per the germline V gene, CDR1 is SGHRS and CDR2 is YFSETQ. Trimming stripped 0 bases from V and 3 bases from J, with 7 bases between. The CDR3 covers 13 residues. DNA for the CDR3: TGCGCCAGCAGCTTGGGACAGGACTACGAGCAGTACTTC. Its translation is CASSLGQDYEQYF.